The entry below describes one TCR beta chain. The sample originates from a study of cytomegalovirus exposure and HLA in healthy donors. The PCR had 60 Vbeta and 13 Jbeta primers. Clones were read by immunoSEQ multiplex PCR, and TCRdb kept only the in-frame ones, dropping some. The table shows about 87,000 clones, with 74% occurring only once. The CDR3 is 15 amino acids. V dropped 5 bases and J dropped 3; count of bases not matched to a gene: 3. The germline V gene has CDR1 SEHNR and CDR2 FQNEAQ (reference sequence). V gene TRBV7-9 combines with J gene TRBJ2-1; 11 bases map to TRBD2. Sequenced: PBMCs. The clonotype comes from a man aged 25-45 years in good health and CMV-seropositive. The CDR3 loop is CASSQGLADYNEQFF. In nucleotides, the CDR3 is TGTGCCAGCAGCCAGGGACTAGCGGACTACAATGAGCAGTTCTTC.